This paragraph reports one T cell receptor (beta chain). Germline lookup yields CDR1 LNHNV and CDR2 YYDKDF (reference sequence). This CDR3 spans 14 amino acids. The sample originates from a study of T cells expressing NK-cell markers. Study overall: The TCR beta repertoires originated in sorted CD3+CD56+NKG2C+, CD3+CD56+NKG2C- and CD3+CD56-NKG2C+ T cells.

The cDNA for TCR beta came from 5'RACE template switching with UMIs. TCRdb reprocessed the 5' RACE reads; each CDR3 protein has one entry and no DNA is given. In all, the sample yields 350,000 to 500,000 distinct CDR3 sequences. The TCR originated in a woman between 18 and 70 years old in good health. Sequenced material: blood T cells: a sorted CD56 or NKG2C T cell subset, CD4+ or CD8+ T cells, or bulk PBMC T cells (not recorded which). The chain employs TRBV15 and TRBJ2-7. The CDR3: CATSGSKNAYEQYF.